Shown below are 23 T cell receptor beta chains from a single sample sequenced in a study of control samples from healthy donors and cancer patients. The protocol was immunoSEQ multiplex PCR, while the TCRdb copy is restricted to in-frame clones and leaves out a portion. Counted here are about 120,000 clones, more than 75% occurring once; the ten biggest clones make up 2% to 3%. Material for sequencing was blood. The receptor source for this set is a woman between 65 and 79 years old in good health.

The chain couples TRBV5-1 to TRBJ2-1; 8 nucleotides align to TRBD2. The CDR3 consists of 15 residues. CDR1 and CDR2 from the germline V gene are SGHRS and YFSETQ. V lost 0 bases and J lost 4; bases outside the gene matches: 3. CDR3 sequence reads: CASSLGTSLYNEQFF. The CDR3 DNA reads TGCGCCAGCAGCTTGGGGACTAGCTTATACAATGAGCAGTTCTTC.

V gene TRBV7-2 combines with J gene TRBJ2-3, with 8 positions matching TRBD2. The CDR3 spans 13 residues. V lost 7 bases and J lost 3; bases outside the gene matches: 3. Germline V gives CDR1 SGHTA, CDR2 FQGNSA. CDR3 in amino acids: CASKRGGTDTQYF. In nucleotides, the CDR3 is TGTGCCAGCAAACGGGGGGGAACAGATACGCAGTATTTT.

The rearrangement links TRBV15 to TRBJ1-5; D not resolved. Trimming took off 0 bases at V and 6 bases at J, with 9 bases between the two ends. The CDR3 length is 14 residues. Germline CDR1 and CDR2: LNHNV and YYDKDF (reference sequence). The CDR3 loop reads CATSRDNFGQPQHF. The CDR3 DNA follows: TGTGCCACCAGCAGAGACAATTTTGGTCAGCCCCAGCATTTT.

The chain has TRBV12-5 and TRBJ1-3, with 9 nucleotides matching TRBD1. The CDR3 consists of 13 residues. CDR1 is LGHNT, CDR2 FRNRAP, per germline. With 6 bases clipped from V and 4 bases from J, the junction kept 1 base outside the gene matches. The chain's CDR3 is CASGTGGGNTIYF. CDR3 sequence (DNA): TGTGCTAGTGGGACAGGGGGAGGAAACACCATATATTTT.

This clone was seen more than once but under ten times. The chain couples TRBV7-2 to TRBJ1-2; 7 bases line up with TRBD1. The J segment lost 2 bases and the V segment lost 0 bases, leaving 9 bases of the junction unmatched. CDR1 SGHTA and CDR2 FQGNSA come from the germline V gene. There are 17 residues in the CDR3. CDR3 amino acids: CASSLAGGRGNNYGYTF. DNA of the CDR3: TGTGCCAGCAGCTTAGCCGGTGGCAGGGGGAACAACTATGGCTACACCTTC.

This clone was counted a single time. The V call is TRBV4-2, the J call TRBJ1-4; tentative D call: TRBD1 (6 bases). Trimming took off 2 bases at V and 6 bases at J, with 16 bases between the two ends. The CDR3 spans 16 residues. The germline V gene has CDR1 LGHNA and CDR2 YNFKEQ. The CDR3 coding sequence is TGTGCCAGCAGCCAATCCTTCAGGGGCGGGGATGAAAAACTGTTTTTT. It specifies CASSQSFRGGDEKLFF.

The DNA for the CDR3 is TGTGCCAGCAGCTCCCCGTTTGACAGGGGGCTAGGGCAGCCCCAGCATTTT. Translating it yields CASSSPFDRGLGQPQHF. The genes are TRBV6-2 or TRBV6-3 and TRBJ1-5; TRBD1 matches at 10 bases. Trimming removed 6 bases from V and 7 bases from J; junction bases left unmatched: 15. Looked up from germline, CDR1 is MNHEY and CDR2 is SVGEGT. This CDR3 contains 17 residues.

A remark on this clone: The sample carries other DNA sequences with the same CDR3. The chain has TRBV3-1 (or the pseudogene TRBV3-2) and TRBJ1-3; 8 bases fit TRBD1. J lost 3 bases, V lost 5 bases, and 3 bases had no gene match. The length of the CDR3 is 14 residues. Germline CDR1 is LGHDT and CDR2 is YNNKEL (reference sequence). The CDR3 nucleotides are TGTGCCAGCAGCAAGGACAGGGTTGGAAACACCATATATTTT. The encoded protein is CASSKDRVGNTIYF.

J is TRBJ1-1 and V is TRBV10-1, with 7 bases aligning to TRBD1. This CDR3 is 13 amino acids long. Germline V gene sequence: CDR1 WNHNN, CDR2 SYGVQD (reference sequence). The trim removed 4 bases at V and 8 bases at J, leaving 7 bases unmatched. CDR3 amino acids: CASSVPGQREAFF. The DNA for the CDR3 is TGCGCCAGCAGTGTTCCGGGACAGAGAGAAGCTTTCTTT.

This clone was found a few times. V and J are TRBV10-1 and TRBJ2-7, with a tentative D call TRBD1 (5 bases). Trimming removed 4 bases at V and 6 bases at J, with 13 bases between. CDR1 and CDR2 from the germline V gene are WNHNN and SYGVQD (reference sequence). The CDR3 is made up of 13 amino acids. CDR3 amino acids: CASSVQGMVEQYF. CDR3 DNA sequence: TGCGCCAGCAGTGTGCAGGGAATGGTCGAGCAGTACTTC.

CDR3 loop: CATSRGGQQSNEQFF. In DNA form, the CDR3 reads TGTGCCACCAGCAGAGGGGGGCAGCAGTCCAATGAGCAGTTCTTC. This chain links TRBV15 with TRBJ2-1; D possibly corresponds to TRBD1 (6 bases). Per the germline V gene, CDR1 is LNHNV and CDR2 is YYDKDF (reference sequence). CDR3 size: 15 residues. V dropped 1 base and J dropped 6 bases, with 13 bases sitting between them. Full variable domain (rest looked up from reference TRBV15 and TRBJ2-1): DAMVIQNPRYQVTQFGKPVTLSCSQTLNHNVMYWYQQKSSQAPKLLFHYYDKDFNNEADTPDNFQSRRPNTSFCFLDIRSPGLGDTAMYLCATSRGGQQSNEQFFGPGTRLTVL.

The chain links TRBV11-2 to TRBJ2-1; the match to TRBD1 covers 7 bases. CDR1 is SGHAT, CDR2 FQNNGV, per germline. J gave up 5 bases and V 6 bases, and 7 bases lay outside the gene matches. This CDR3 spans 14 amino acids. CDR3 sequence (DNA): TGTGCCAGCAGTTATAGCGACAGGGACAATGAGCAGTTCTTC. It is translated as CASSYSDRDNEQFF.

The chain combines TRBV15 with TRBJ1-1, with D unresolved. Deletions cut 0 bases from V and 5 bases from J, with 7 bases between. Germline V CDR1 and CDR2: LNHNV, YYDKDF (reference sequence). The length of the CDR3 is 13 residues. CDR3 loop: CATSREVQTEAFF. The CDR3 coding sequence is TGTGCCACCAGCAGAGAGGTACAGACTGAAGCTTTCTTT.

The rearrangement joins TRBV12-3 or TRBV12-4 to TRBJ1-3; maybe TRBD1 (5 bases). CDR3 length: 13 amino acids. Trimming stripped 11 bases from V and 0 bases from J, with 11 bases between. The CDR3 here is CALRGDSGNTIYF. The CDR3 DNA sequence: TGTGCCCTCCGGGGCGACTCTGGAAACACCATATATTTT.

The rearrangement links TRBV5-6 to TRBJ1-2, with D perhaps TRBD1 (5 bases). The V end was cut by 4 bases, the J end by 6 bases, with 19 bases between. CDR1 and CDR2 from the germline V gene are SGHDT and YYEEEE. The CDR3 runs 15 residues. As DNA, the CDR3 is TGTGCCAGCAGCCCGGGCGGGGGGGTCGGACATGGCTACACCTTC. It specifies CASSPGGGVGHGYTF.

The genes are TRBV28 and TRBJ1-6; weak D call: TRBD1 (6 bases). The CDR3 consists of 15 residues. The germline V gene encodes CDR1 MDHEN and CDR2 SYDVKM. Trimming removed 4 bases at V and 2 bases at J, with 9 bases between. CDR3 protein: CASSSWTAYNSPLHF. CDR3 DNA: TGTGCCAGCAGTTCCTGGACAGCCTATAATTCACCCCTCCACTTT.

By frequency in the sample, this clone is medium-sized (0.01 to 0.1%). V usage is TRBV5-4 and J usage is TRBJ1-2; no reliable D call. This CDR3 contains 14 residues. Between the trimmed V and J ends, which lost 2 bases and 4 bases, there was a span of 12 bases. CDR1 is SGHNT and CDR2 is YYREEE in the germline V gene (reference sequence). The CDR3 DNA follows: TGTGCCAGCAGCTTTGGAGATAGCGGCTATGGCTACACCTTC. Its translation: CASSFGDSGYGYTF.

V usage is TRBV6-1 and J usage is TRBJ1-2; TRBD1 might be the D (5 bases). This CDR3 has 15 residues. With 2 bases removed from V and 7 bases from J, the gap between germline ends came to 17 bases. The germline CDR1 and CDR2 sequences are MNHNS and SASEGT. The CDR3 here is CASSELAAGLGGYTF. The CDR3 DNA is TGTGCCAGCAGTGAACTCGCAGCAGGGTTGGGTGGCTACACCTTC.

This chain uses TRBV6-5 with TRBJ2-2, with 9 positions matching TRBD1. Germline V gene sequence: CDR1 MNHEY, CDR2 SVGAGI. The ends lost 2 bases at V and 8 bases at J; junction bases unmatched: 6. The CDR3 contains 15 residues. The CDR3 bases are TGTGCCAGCAGTTACGCGACAGGGGGTGAAGGGGAGCTGTTTTTT. Translated: CASSYATGGEGELFF.

The rearrangement links TRBV5-1 to TRBJ1-2; D remains ambiguous. The CDR3 has 13 amino acids. V dropped 0 bases and J dropped 10 bases, with 13 bases sitting between them. Germline V lookup: CDR1 SGHRS, CDR2 YFSETQ. As DNA, the CDR3 is TGCGCCAGCAGCTTGGGGTCAGGCCGGGACTACACCTTC. This translates into CASSLGSGRDYTF.

V usage is TRBV4-2 and J usage is TRBJ2-2; maybe TRBD2 (5 bases). The ends were cut back, 4 bases at V and 6 bases at J, with 12 bases in the middle. The germline V gene has CDR1 LGHNA and CDR2 YNFKEQ. The length of the CDR3 is 14 residues. The CDR3 reads CASSPTLLAGELFF. CDR3 sequence (DNA): TGTGCCAGCAGCCCGACACTACTAGCCGGGGAGCTGTTTTTT.

The V gene is TRBV5-6, the J gene TRBJ2-7; tentative D call: TRBD2 (7 bases). V lost 0 bases to trimming and J lost 10 bases, with 17 bases between them. The CDR3 totals 14 residues. Germline lookup yields CDR1 SGHDT and CDR2 YYEEEE. The chain's CDR3 is CASSLAGGQSGQYF. The CDR3 coding sequence is TGTGCCAGCAGCTTGGCCGGGGGGCAGTCGGGACAGTACTTC.

The J gene is TRBJ2-7, the V gene TRBV15; no definite D call. The CDR3 has 14 amino acids. V lost 1 base to trimming and J lost 4 bases, with 11 bases between them. From germline, CDR1 is LNHNV and CDR2 YYDKDF (reference sequence). CDR3 DNA sequence: TGTGCCACCAGCAGAGCCCTAGACGTATACGAGCAGTACTTC. The encoded protein is CATSRALDVYEQYF.